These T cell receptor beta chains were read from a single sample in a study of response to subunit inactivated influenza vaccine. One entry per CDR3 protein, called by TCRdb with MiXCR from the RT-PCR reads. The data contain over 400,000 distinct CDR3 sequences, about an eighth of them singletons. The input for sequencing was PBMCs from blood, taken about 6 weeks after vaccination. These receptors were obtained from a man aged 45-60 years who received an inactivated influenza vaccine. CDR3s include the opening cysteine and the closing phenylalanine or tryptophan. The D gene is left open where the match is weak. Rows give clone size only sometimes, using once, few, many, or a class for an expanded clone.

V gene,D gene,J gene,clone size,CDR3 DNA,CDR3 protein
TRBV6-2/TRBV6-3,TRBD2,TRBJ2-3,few,TGTGCCAGCAGTTCACCGGGACAGGGGACTAGCGGGAGCCTGCCTAGCACAGATACGCAGTATTTT,CASSSPGQGTSGSLPSTDTQYF
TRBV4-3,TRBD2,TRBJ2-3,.,TGCGCCAGCAGCCAAGATGTGGCGGGGGTCACAGATACGCAGTATTTT,CASSQDVAGVTDTQYF
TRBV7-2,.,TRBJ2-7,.,TGTGCCAGCAGCCCTTTTCGGGGGTCCCACGAGCAGTACTTC,CASSPFRGSHEQYF
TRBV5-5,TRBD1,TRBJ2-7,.,TGTGCCAGCAGCCTTGAGGGACAGGGATACTACGAGCAGTACTTC,CASSLEGQGYYEQYF
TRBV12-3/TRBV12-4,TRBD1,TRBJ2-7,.,TGTGCCAGCAGTGAGGGGGACAGAAGAACCTACGAGCAGTACTTC,CASSEGDRRTYEQYF
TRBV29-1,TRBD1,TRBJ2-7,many,TGCAGCGTTGAAGTGGGACAGGGGGCCTACGAGCAGTACTTC,CSVEVGQGAYEQYF
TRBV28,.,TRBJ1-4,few,TGTGCCAGCAGTACTCCCGGGGCATATAATGAAAAACTGTTTTTT,CASSTPGAYNEKLFF
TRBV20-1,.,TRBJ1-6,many,TGCAGTGCTAGACCGGGCAGTCACTATAATTCACCCCTCCACTTT,CSARPGSHYNSPLHF
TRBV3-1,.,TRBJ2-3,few,TGTGCCAGCAGCCAGGGGCGGGGTGTGGATACGCAGTATTTT,CASSQGRGVDTQYF
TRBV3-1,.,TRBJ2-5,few,TGTGCCAGCAGCCGGGGGTTAGGTGAGGAGTACTTC,CASSRGLGEEYF
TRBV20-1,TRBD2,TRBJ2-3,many,TGCAGTGCTAGAGTTGGTAGCGGGAGGGACACAGATACGCAGTATTTT,CSARVGSGRDTDTQYF
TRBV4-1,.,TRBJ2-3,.,TGCGCCAGCAGCCAACCCGTAAGAGGGTGGGACACAGATACGCAGTATTTT,CASSQPVRGWDTDTQYF
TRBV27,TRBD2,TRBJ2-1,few,TGTGCCAGCTCCCCCCTAGCGGGGTACGAGAATGAGCAGTTCTTC,CASSPLAGYENEQFF
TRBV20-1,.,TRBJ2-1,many,TGCAGTGCTAGAGTCCCAGCGGACCTCTCCTACAATGAGCAGTTCTTC,CSARVPADLSYNEQFF
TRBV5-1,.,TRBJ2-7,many,TGCGCCAGCAGCCAGGACAATTCCTACGAGCAGTACTTC,CASSQDNSYEQYF
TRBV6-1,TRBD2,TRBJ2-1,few,TGTGCCAGCAGTAGCGGGGATTACAAGTTGGATGAGCAGTTCTTC,CASSSGDYKLDEQFF
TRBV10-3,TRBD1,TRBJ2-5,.,TGTGCCATCAAACGGACAGGATCGGAGACCCAGTACTTC,CAIKRTGSETQYF
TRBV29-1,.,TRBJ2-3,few,TGCAGCGTTGAAAAGGGCAGAAGAACAGATACGCAGTATTTT,CSVEKGRRTDTQYF
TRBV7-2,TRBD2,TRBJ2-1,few,TGTGCCAGCAGCTTGCAGCTAGCGGGAGATATTGAGCAGTTCTTC,CASSLQLAGDIEQFF
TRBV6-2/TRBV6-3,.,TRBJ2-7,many,TGTGCCAGCAGTTACGGCAGGGTCGCCTACGAGCAGTACTTC,CASSYGRVAYEQYF
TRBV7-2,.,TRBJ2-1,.,TGTGCCAGCAGCTTAGCGGCTAATTCCAATGAGCAGTTCTTC,CASSLAANSNEQFF
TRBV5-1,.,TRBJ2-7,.,TGCGCCAGCAGCTGGATGGACGGCCACTCCTACGAGCAGTACTTC,CASSWMDGHSYEQYF
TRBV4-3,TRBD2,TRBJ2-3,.,TGCGCCAGCAGCCGAGGCACTAGCGGGTACACAGATACGCAGTATTTT,CASSRGTSGYTDTQYF
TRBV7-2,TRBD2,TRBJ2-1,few,TGTGCCAGCAGCTTAGAAGGGACTAGCGGGAGGGGACAGTTCTTC,CASSLEGTSGRGQFF
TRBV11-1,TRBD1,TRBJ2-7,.,TGTGCCAGCAGCGCCCCTCGACCACAAGGGGGCGAAACTTTGATTTCCTACGAGCAGTACTTC,CASSAPRPQGGETLISYEQYF
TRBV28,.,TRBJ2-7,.,TGTGCCAGCAGTTCAGGGGACCGGTCTCGGGGGTACTTC,CASSSGDRSRGYF
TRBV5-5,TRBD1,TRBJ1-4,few,TGTGCCAGCAGCCGGGACAGGCTGGGGGAAAAACTGTTTTTT,CASSRDRLGEKLFF
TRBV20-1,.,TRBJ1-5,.,TGCAGTGCTAGATTAGGGGTTAGCAATCAGCCCCAGCATTTT,CSARLGVSNQPQHF
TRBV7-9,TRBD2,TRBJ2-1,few,TGTGCCAGCAGCTTTCAGACTAGCCCTGAGCAGTTCTTC,CASSFQTSPEQFF
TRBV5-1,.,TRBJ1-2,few,TGCGCCAGCAGCTTGTTCGGGGAGGATGGCTACACCTTC,CASSLFGEDGYTF
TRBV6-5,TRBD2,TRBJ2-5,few,TGTGCCAGCAGTTCAAGACTAGCGGGGAAGCAAGAGACCCAGTACTTC,CASSSRLAGKQETQYF
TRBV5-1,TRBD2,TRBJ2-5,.,TGCGCCAGCAGCTCAGGGACTAGCGGGACCCAAGAGACCCAGTACTTC,CASSSGTSGTQETQYF
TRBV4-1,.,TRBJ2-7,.,TGCGCCAGCAGCCCGCAGACAGGATTGGGGGAGCAGTACTTC,CASSPQTGLGEQYF
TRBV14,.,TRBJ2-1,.,TGTGCCAGCAACCGAGGACGGGATGAGCAGTTCTTC,CASNRGRDEQFF
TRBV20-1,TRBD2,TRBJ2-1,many,TGCAGTGCCCCGGCGGAGGGGCGGGGGAATTACAATGAGCAGTTCTTC,CSAPAEGRGNYNEQFF
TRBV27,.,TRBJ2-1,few,TGTGCCAGCAGCCAACCCAGGGGCAATGAGCAGTTCTTC,CASSQPRGNEQFF
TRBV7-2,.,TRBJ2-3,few,TGTGCCAGCAGCTTGGCTTTACTTGGTGGCGGCACAGATACGCAGTATTTT,CASSLALLGGGTDTQYF
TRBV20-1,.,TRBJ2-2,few,TGCAGTGCGCCGACTAGAGGGAACACCGGGGAGCTGTTTTTT,CSAPTRGNTGELFF